This T cell receptor (beta chain) appears in the sequencing data of a study of T-cell reconstitution after alpha-beta-depleted transplantation in children (dated by TCRdb to 2016 to 2017). For the wider study: T-cell immune reconstitution after TCRalphabeta/CD19-depleted allogeneic hematopoietic cell transplantation in children was quantitatively tracked in the study by means of TCR repertoire profiling.

Receptors were amplified or captured by PCR. The instrument was an Illumina HiSeq 2500. To normalize quantification of the TCRbeta repertoire, the TCR libraries were built with molecular barcoding that relied on unique molecular identifiers. TCRdb trimmed public reads at Q25 via fastp, called clones via MiXCR and kept in-frame beta chains. CDR3 protein sequences are deduplicated, and each keeps its most common genes and DNA. The sample includes about 610,000 distinct CDR3 sequences, with roughly a tenth observed a single time. The top ten clones comprise 4% of the sample. This clonotype appeared a few times. The clone's antigen remains unknown. No base-level quality is on record; no much larger clone is a single base apart. The CDR3, from cysteine to phenylalanine, totals 13 residues. Here the CDR3 DNA is all that survives: 39 bases in frame from base 1. Reading the germline V gene gives CDR1 MNHEY and CDR2 SVGAGI. The trim is 2 bases for V and 4 bases for J, with a gap of 9 bases between the germline ends.

The receptor's source is a human donor who donated a stem cell graft to a child with acute myeloid leukemia. The rearranged chain carries TRBV6-5 and TRBJ2-7, with an unclear D gene assignment. The specimen comprised PBMCs from the stem cell graft donor, sampled from the stem cell graft. The CDR3 here reads CASSYMRFYEQYF. The nucleotides read TGTGCCAGCAGTTACATGCGGTTTTACGAGCAGTACTTC.